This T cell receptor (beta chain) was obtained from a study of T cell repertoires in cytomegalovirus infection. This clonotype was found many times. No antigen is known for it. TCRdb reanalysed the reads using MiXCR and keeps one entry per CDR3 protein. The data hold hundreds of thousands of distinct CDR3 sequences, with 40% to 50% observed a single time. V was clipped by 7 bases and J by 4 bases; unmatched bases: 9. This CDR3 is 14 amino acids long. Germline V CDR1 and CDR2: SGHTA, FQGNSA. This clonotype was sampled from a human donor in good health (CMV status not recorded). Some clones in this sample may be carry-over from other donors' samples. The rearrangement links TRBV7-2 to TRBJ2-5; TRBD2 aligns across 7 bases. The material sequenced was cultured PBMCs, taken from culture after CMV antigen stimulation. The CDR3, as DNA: TGTGCCAGCACCTTTGACGGGAGGCGAGAGACCCAGTACTTC. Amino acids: CASTFDGRRETQYF.